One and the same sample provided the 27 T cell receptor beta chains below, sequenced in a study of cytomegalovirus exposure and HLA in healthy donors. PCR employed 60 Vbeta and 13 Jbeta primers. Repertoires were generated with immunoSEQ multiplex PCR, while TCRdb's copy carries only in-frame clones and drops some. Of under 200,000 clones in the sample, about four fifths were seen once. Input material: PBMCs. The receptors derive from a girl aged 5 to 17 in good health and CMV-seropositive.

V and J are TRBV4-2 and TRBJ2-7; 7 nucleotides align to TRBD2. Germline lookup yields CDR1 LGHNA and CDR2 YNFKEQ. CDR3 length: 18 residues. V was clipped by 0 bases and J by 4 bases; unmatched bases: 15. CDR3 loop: CASSQEKGIAGGGYEQYF. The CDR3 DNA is TGTGCCAGCAGCCAAGAGAAGGGGATAGCGGGTGGGGGGTACGAGCAGTACTTC.

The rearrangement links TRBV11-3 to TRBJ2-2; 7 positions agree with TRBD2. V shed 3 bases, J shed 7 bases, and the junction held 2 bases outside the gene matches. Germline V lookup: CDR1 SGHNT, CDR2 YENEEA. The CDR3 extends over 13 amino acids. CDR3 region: CASSFPGGGELFF. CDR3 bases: TGTGCCAGCAGCTTCCCGGGAGGCGGGGAGCTGTTTTTT.

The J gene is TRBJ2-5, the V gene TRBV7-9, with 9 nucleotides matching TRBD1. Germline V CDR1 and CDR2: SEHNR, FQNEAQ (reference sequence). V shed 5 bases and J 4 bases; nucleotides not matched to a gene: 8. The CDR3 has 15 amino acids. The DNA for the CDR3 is TGTGCCAGCAGCCACCGGGACAGGGAGGGAGAGACCCAGTACTTC. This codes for CASSHRDREGETQYF.

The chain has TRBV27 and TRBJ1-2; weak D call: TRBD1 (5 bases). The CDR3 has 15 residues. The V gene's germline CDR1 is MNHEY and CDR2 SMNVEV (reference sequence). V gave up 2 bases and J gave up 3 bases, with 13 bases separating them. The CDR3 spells CASSLMGGVDYGYTF. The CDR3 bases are TGTGCCAGCAGTTTAATGGGGGGTGTTGACTATGGCTACACCTTC.

The CDR3: CASSSHTGGGRNTIYF. CDR3 DNA: TGTGCCAGCAGTTCACACACAGGGGGCGGGCGAAACACCATATATTTT. This chain links TRBV28 with TRBJ1-3, with 9 bases lining up with TRBD1. The V segment lost 4 bases and the J segment 5 bases; nucleotides outside the gene matches: 9. The CDR3 spans 16 residues. Germline lookup yields CDR1 MDHEN and CDR2 SYDVKM.

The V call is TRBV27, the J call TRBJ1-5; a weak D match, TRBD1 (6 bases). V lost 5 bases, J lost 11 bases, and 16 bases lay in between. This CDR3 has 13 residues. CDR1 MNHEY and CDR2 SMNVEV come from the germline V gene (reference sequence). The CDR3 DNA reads TGTGCCAGCAGTCAATACAGGGCCGCGGCCCAGCATTTT. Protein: CASSQYRAAAQHF.

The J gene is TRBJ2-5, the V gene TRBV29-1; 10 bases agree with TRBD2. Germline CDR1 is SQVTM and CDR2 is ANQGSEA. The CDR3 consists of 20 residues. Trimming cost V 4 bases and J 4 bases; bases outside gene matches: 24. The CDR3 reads CSVAGATRTSGPWALETQYF. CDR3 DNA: TGCAGCGTTGCGGGAGCAACCCGGACTAGCGGCCCCTGGGCACTAGAGACCCAGTACTTC.

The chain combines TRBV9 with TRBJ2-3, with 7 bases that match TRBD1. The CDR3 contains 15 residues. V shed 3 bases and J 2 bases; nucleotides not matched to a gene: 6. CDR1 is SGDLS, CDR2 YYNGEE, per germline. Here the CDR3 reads CASSDGTVPTDTQYF. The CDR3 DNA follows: TGTGCCAGCAGCGACGGGACAGTACCCACAGATACGCAGTATTTT. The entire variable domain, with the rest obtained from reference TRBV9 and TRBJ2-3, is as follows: DSGVTQTPKHLITATGQRVTLRCSPRSGDLSVYWYQQSLDQGLQFLIQYYNGEERAKGNILERFSAQQFPDLHSELNLSSLELGDSALYFCASSDGTVPTDTQYFGPGTRLTVL.

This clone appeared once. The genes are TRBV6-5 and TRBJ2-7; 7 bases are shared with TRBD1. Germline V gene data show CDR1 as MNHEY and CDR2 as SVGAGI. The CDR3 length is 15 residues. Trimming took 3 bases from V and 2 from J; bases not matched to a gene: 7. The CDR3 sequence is CASSYAAGGAYEQYF. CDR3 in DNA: TGTGCCAGCAGTTATGCGGCAGGGGGAGCCTACGAGCAGTACTTC.

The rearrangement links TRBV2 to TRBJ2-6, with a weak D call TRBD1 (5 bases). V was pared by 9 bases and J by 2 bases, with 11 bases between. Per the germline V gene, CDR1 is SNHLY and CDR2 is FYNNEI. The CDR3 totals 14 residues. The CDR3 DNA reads TGTGCCAGGTCTTTGGGGCCTGGGGCCAACGTCCTGACTTTC. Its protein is CARSLGPGANVLTF.

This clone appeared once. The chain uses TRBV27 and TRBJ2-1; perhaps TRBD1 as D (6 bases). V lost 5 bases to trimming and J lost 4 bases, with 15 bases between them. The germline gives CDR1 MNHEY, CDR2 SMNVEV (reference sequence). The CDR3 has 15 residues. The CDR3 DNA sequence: TGTGCCAGCAGTCAAAGCCGGGACACATACAATGAGCAGTTCTTC. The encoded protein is CASSQSRDTYNEQFF.

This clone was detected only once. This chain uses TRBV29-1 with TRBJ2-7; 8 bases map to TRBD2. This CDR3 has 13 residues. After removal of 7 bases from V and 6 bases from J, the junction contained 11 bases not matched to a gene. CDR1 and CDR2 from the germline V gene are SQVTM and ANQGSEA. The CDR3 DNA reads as TGCAGCGCCGAAACTAGCGGAGCCGGCGAGCAGTACTTC. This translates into CSAETSGAGEQYF.

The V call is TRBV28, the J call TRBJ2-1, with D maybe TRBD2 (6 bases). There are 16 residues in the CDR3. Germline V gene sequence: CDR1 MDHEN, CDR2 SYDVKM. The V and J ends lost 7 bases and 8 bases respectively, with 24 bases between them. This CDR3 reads CASTPSGLRSHDEQFF. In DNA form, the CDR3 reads TGTGCCAGCACCCCCAGCGGGTTGAGATCTCACGATGAGCAGTTCTTC.

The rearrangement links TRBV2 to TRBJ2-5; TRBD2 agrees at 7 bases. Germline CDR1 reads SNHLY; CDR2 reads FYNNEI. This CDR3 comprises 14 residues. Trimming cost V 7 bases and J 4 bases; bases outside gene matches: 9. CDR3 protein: CASTPLAARETQYF. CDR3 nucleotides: TGTGCCAGCACCCCCCTAGCGGCAAGAGAGACCCAGTACTTC.

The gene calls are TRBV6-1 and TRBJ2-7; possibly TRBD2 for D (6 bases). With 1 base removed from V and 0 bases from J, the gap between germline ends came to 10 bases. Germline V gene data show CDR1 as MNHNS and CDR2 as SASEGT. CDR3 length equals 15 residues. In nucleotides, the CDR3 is TGTGCCAGCAGTGAAGGCGGGACCACCTCCTACGAGCAGTACTTC. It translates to CASSEGGTTSYEQYF.

The CDR3 coding sequence is TGTGCCAGCAGTTACAACGGGGTCTCGGTCACTGAAGCTTTCTTT. It is translated as CASSYNGVSVTEAFF. J is TRBJ1-1 and V is TRBV6-5; D gene unclear. Germline values: CDR1 MNHEY, CDR2 SVGAGI. Trimming took off 2 bases at V and 4 bases at J, with 14 bases between the two ends. This CDR3 comprises 15 residues.

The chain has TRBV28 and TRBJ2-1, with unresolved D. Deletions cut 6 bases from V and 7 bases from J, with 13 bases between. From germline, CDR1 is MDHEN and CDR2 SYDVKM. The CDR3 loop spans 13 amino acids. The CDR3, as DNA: TGTGCCAGCAGATCCCCACCTAAAAATGAGCAGTTCTTC. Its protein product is CASRSPPKNEQFF. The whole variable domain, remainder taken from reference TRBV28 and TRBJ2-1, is DVKVTQSSRYLVKRTGEKVFLECVQDMDHENMFWYRQDPGLGLRLIYFSYDVKMKEKGDIPEGYSVSREKKERFSLILESASTNQTSMYLCASRSPPKNEQFFGPGTRLTVL.

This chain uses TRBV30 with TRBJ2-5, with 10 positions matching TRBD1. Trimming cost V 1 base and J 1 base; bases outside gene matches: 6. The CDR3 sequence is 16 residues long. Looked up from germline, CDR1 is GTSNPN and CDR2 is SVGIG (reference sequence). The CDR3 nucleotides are TGTGCCTGGAGTGCATGGGACAGGGGCACCCAAGAGACCCAGTACTTC. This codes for CAWSAWDRGTQETQYF. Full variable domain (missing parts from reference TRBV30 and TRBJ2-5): SQTIHQWPATLVQPVGSPLSLECTVEGTSNPNLYWYRQAAGRGLQLLFYSVGIGQISSEVPQNLSASRPQDRQFILSSKKLLLSDSGFYLCAWSAWDRGTQETQYFGPGTRLLVL.

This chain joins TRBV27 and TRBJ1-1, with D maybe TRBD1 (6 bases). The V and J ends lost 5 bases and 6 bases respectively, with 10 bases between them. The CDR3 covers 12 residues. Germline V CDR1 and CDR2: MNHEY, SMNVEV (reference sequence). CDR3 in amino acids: CASSEQGSEAFF. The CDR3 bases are TGTGCCAGCAGTGAACAGGGTTCTGAAGCTTTCTTT.

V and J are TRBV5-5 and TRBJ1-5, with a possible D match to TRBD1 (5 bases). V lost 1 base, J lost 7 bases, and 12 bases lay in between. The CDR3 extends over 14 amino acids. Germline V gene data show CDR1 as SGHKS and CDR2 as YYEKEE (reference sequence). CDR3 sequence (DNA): TGTGCCAGCAGCTTGCTAGGGGTAGGGCAGCCCCAGCATTTT. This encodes CASSLLGVGQPQHF. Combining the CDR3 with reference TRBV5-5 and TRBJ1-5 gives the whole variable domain DAGVTQSPTHLIKTRGQQVTLRCSPISGHKSVSWYQQVLGQGPQFIFQYYEKEERGRGNFPDRFSARQFPNYSSELNVNALLLGDSALYLCASSLLGVGQPQHFGDGTRLSIL.

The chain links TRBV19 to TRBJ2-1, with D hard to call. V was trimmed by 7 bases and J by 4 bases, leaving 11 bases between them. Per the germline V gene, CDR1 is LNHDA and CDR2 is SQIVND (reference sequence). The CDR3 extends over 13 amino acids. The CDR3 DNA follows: TGTGCCAGTATGAACGCGGAGTACAATGAGCAGTTCTTC. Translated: CASMNAEYNEQFF.

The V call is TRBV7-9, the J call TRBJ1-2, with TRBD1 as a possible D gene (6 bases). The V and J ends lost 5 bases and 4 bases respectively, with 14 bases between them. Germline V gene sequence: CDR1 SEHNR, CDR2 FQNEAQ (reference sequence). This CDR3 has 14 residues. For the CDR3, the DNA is TGTGCCAGCAGCCCTCGACAGGACCTCTATGGCTACACCTTC. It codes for CASSPRQDLYGYTF.

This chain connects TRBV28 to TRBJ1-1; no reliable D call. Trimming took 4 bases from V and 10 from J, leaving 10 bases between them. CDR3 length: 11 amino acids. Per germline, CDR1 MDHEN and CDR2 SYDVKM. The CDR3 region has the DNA TGTGCCAGCAGTTCATACCCCGGAGCTTTCTTT. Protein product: CASSSYPGAFF.

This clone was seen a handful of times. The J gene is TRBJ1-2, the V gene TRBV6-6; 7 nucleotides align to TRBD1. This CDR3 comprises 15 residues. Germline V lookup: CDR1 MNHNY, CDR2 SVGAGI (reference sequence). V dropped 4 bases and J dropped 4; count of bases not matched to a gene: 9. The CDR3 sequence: CASSWDQDRVYGYTF. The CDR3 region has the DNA TGTGCCAGCAGTTGGGATCAAGACAGGGTCTATGGCTACACCTTC.

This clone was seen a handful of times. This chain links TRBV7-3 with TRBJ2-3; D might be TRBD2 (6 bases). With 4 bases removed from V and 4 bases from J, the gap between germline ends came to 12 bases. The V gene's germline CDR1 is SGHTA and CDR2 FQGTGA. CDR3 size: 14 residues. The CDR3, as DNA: TGTGCCAGCAGCTATTCCGGAGGGGCAGATACGCAGTATTTT. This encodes CASSYSGGADTQYF.

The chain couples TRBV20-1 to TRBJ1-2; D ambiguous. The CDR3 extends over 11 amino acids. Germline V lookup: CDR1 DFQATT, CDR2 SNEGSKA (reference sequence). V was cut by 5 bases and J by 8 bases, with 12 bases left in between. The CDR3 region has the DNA TGCAGTGCTTCTAAAAGCGGGGGCTACACCTTC. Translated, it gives CSASKSGGYTF.

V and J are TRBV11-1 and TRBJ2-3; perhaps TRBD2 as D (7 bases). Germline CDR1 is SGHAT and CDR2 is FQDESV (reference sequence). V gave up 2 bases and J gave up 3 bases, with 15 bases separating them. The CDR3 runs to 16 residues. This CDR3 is CASSLTSGGLTDTQYF. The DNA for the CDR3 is TGTGCCAGCAGCTTAACGTCCGGGGGGCTAACAGATACGCAGTATTTT.